Listed here are 3 T cell receptor beta chains from one sample, sequenced in a study of T cells in Graves' hyperthyroidism and ophthalmopathy. The investigators amplified TCR beta CDR3 regions from RNA transcripts. First-round RT-PCR with HTBI primers amplified the TCR CDR3 region. MiXCR, run by TCRdb on the multiplex PCR reads, gives a single entry per CDR3 protein. Here the sample spans about 290,000 distinct CDR3 sequences, around 15% being singletons. Sequenced input: blood. These receptors were obtained from a woman in her thirties or forties with Graves' hyperthyroidism.

This clonotype came up many times. The chain joins TRBV6-1 to TRBJ2-4; D assignment may be TRBD1 or TRBD2 (5 bases each). The germline V and J ends were trimmed by 6 bases and 7 bases, with 16 bases remaining between them. The CDR3 loop spans 14 amino acids. Germline V gives CDR1 MNHNS, CDR2 SASEGT. The chain's CDR3 is CASRDFIKGNIQYF. The CDR3 DNA reads as TGTGCCAGCAGGGACTTTATAAAGGGGAACATTCAGTACTTC.

This clonotype was found many times. The chain uses TRBV9 and TRBJ1-1; no firm D call. Trimming pared 4 bases from V and 6 bases from J, leaving 13 bases between. The CDR3 is 13 residues long. Germline CDR1 and CDR2: SGDLS and YYNGEE. The CDR3 DNA reads as TGTGCCAGCAGCTCGGATCGAGAGGCTGAAGCTTTCTTT. The encoded protein is CASSSDREAEAFF.

This clonotype was seen many times. The chain recombines TRBV2 with TRBJ1-5, with unresolved D. The length of the CDR3 is 12 residues. From germline, CDR1 is SNHLY and CDR2 FYNNEI. Between the trimmed V and J ends, which lost 7 bases and 9 bases, there was a span of 13 bases. The CDR3 DNA reads TGTGCCAGCAAGAGCGCGGGTAGGCCCCAGCATTTT. Encoded protein: CASKSAGRPQHF.